The 19 T cell receptor beta chains reported below all come from one sample, sequenced in a study of control samples from healthy donors and cancer patients. This table comes from immunoSEQ multiplex PCR, and its TCRdb copy is limited to in-frame clones, with some not included. The table has more than 65,000 clones, over 65% seen once; the top ten hold roughly 16%. Sequencing was performed on blood. The receptors were gathered from a man aged 50-59 years in good health.

This clone was detected once. The J gene is TRBJ2-2, the V gene TRBV2; 9 bases line up with TRBD1. The V and J ends lost 3 bases and 4 bases, in that order; junction bases with no gene match: 6. This CDR3 region has 16 residues. Germline CDR1 SNHLY, CDR2 FYNNEI. DNA for the CDR3: TGTGCCAGCAGTGAGTGGGGGACAGGGCGCACCGGGGAGCTGTTTTTT. It yields the protein CASSEWGTGRTGELFF.

This chain's CDR3 is CASSSRPIPNTEAFF. The CDR3 nucleotides read TGTGCCAGCAGCTCCCGGCCCATTCCGAACACTGAAGCTTTCTTT. The chain joins TRBV7-9 to TRBJ1-1; D gene unclear. The CDR3 has 15 amino acids. Germline V gives CDR1 SEHNR, CDR2 FQNEAQ (reference sequence). The V end was cut by 4 bases, the J end by 1 base, with 13 bases between.

The sample holds a few counts of this clone. The chain employs TRBV12-5 and TRBJ1-1, with no clear D. CDR1 LGHNT and CDR2 FRNRAP come from the germline V gene. V dropped 3 bases and J dropped 5 bases, with 10 bases sitting between them. The CDR3 has 13 residues. The CDR3 nucleotides read TGTGCTAGTGGTTTTGGGAAAGGAACTGAAGCTTTCTTT. This gives the protein CASGFGKGTEAFF.

The chain has TRBV10-3 and TRBJ2-2; no firm D call. There are 15 residues in the CDR3. Germline V CDR1 and CDR2: ENHRY, SYGVKD. Trimming pared 10 bases from V and 0 bases from J, leaving 15 bases between. Here the CDR3 reads CATFPPQPNTGELFF. The CDR3 bases are TGTGCCACCTTTCCGCCACAGCCGAACACCGGGGAGCTGTTTTTT.

Only one count was recorded for this clone. The V gene is TRBV2, the J gene TRBJ2-6; D is unresolved. The CDR3 has 14 amino acids. Trimming took 8 bases from V and 0 from J, leaving 8 bases between them. Germline assignment: CDR1 SNHLY and CDR2 FYNNEI. The CDR3 loop reads CASHLNSGANVLTF. DNA of the CDR3: TGTGCCAGCCATCTTAACTCTGGGGCCAACGTCCTGACTTTC.

This chain uses TRBV12-3 or TRBV12-4 with TRBJ2-2; D gene unclear. The CDR3 has 12 amino acids. Deletions cut 3 bases from V and 7 bases from J, with 6 bases between. The CDR3 nucleotides are TGTGCCAGCAGTTTTTTGAACGGGGAGCTGTTTTTT. Translated, it gives CASSFLNGELFF.

V and J are TRBV11-3 and TRBJ2-5; tentative D call: TRBD2 (6 bases). This CDR3 is built from 15 residues. V lost 3 bases, J lost 5 bases, and 16 bases lay in between. CDR1 SGHNT and CDR2 YENEEA come from the germline V gene. In nucleotides, the CDR3 is TGTGCCAGCAGCTTGGGACTCGAGGTCCGTGAGACCCAGTACTTC. Protein sequence: CASSLGLEVRETQYF.

The V and J genes are TRBV5-1 and TRBJ2-3; perhaps TRBD1 as D (5 bases). Germline loops: CDR1 SGHRS, CDR2 YFSETQ. This CDR3 spans 16 amino acids. Trimming cost V 0 bases and J 1 base, with 12 bases left between them. The CDR3 loop is CASSLATGSGTDTQYF. DNA for the CDR3: TGCGCCAGCAGCTTGGCTACAGGATCCGGCACAGATACGCAGTATTTT.

V and J are TRBV5-6 and TRBJ1-1, with 8 bases aligning to TRBD1. CDR1 and CDR2 from the germline V gene are SGHDT and YYEEEE. Germline trimming cut 2 bases from V and 7 bases from J; bases unmatched to any gene: 4. The CDR3 is 13 residues long. CDR3 sequence: CASSFQGAFEAFF. The CDR3 DNA reads as TGTGCCAGCAGCTTCCAGGGGGCTTTTGAAGCTTTCTTT.

V gene TRBV9 combines with J gene TRBJ1-3; D may be TRBD1 (5 bases). With 3 bases removed from V and 2 bases from J, the gap between germline ends came to 12 bases. Germline V gene lookup returns CDR1 SGDLS and CDR2 YYNGEE. The CDR3 has 15 amino acids. CDR3 coding DNA: TGTGCCAGCAGCGCCCAGGGATCTCCTGGAAACACCATATATTTT. Its protein product is CASSAQGSPGNTIYF. Full variable domain (missing parts from reference TRBV9 and TRBJ1-3): DSGVTQTPKHLITATGQRVTLRCSPRSGDLSVYWYQQSLDQGLQFLIQYYNGEERAKGNILERFSAQQFPDLHSELNLSSLELGDSALYFCASSAQGSPGNTIYFGEGSWLTVV.

The CDR3 sequence: CATSERGATQYF. The CDR3 nucleotides read TGTGCCACCAGTGAGCGGGGAGCGACGCAGTACTTC. The rearrangement uses TRBV24-1 and TRBJ2-7, with D possibly matching TRBD2 (6 bases). There are 12 residues in the CDR3. CDR1 and CDR2 (germline): KGHDR, SFDVKD. Trimming removed 4 bases from V and 9 bases from J, with 12 bases in between.

The V call is TRBV6-2 or TRBV6-3, the J call TRBJ1-2; D is undetermined. The length of the CDR3 is 14 residues. Per the germline V gene, CDR1 is MNHEY and CDR2 is SVGEGT. V was cut by 4 bases and J by 7 bases, with 16 bases left in between. CDR3 loop: CASSSTQNPGGYTF. CDR3 DNA sequence: TGTGCCAGCAGTTCCACACAGAACCCGGGTGGCTACACCTTC.

The chain carries TRBV28 and TRBJ2-7; no reliable D call. The germline CDR1 and CDR2 sequences are MDHEN and SYDVKM. CDR3 length: 13 residues. Trimming pared 2 bases from V and 3 bases from J, leaving 8 bases between. As DNA, the CDR3 is TGTGCCAGCAGTTTAGGTCACAGCTACGAGCAGTACTTC. It specifies CASSLGHSYEQYF.

The chain combines TRBV25-1 with TRBJ1-1, with 8 bases aligning to TRBD1. CDR1 and CDR2 from the germline V gene are MGHDK and SYGVNS. The CDR3 spans 15 residues. Trimming removed 3 bases from V and 1 base from J; junction bases left unmatched: 4. The CDR3 coding sequence is TGTGCCAGCAGTGATCCACAGGGGGGGAACACTGAAGCTTTCTTT. Protein sequence: CASSDPQGGNTEAFF.

The V and J genes are TRBV6-1 and TRBJ2-5; D might be TRBD2 (6 bases). V shed 4 bases and J shed 5 bases, with 29 bases lying between them. The CDR3 consists of 19 residues. The germline CDR1 and CDR2 sequences are MNHNS and SASEGT. The DNA for the CDR3 is TGTGCCAGCAGTGGGGCCTGGGGCAGCGTAGCGGCCCAGAGGGAGACCCAGTACTTC. This translates into CASSGAWGSVAAQRETQYF.

The chain combines TRBV3-1 (or the pseudogene TRBV3-2) with TRBJ2-2; D is perhaps TRBD1 or TRBD2 (5 bases each). V was trimmed by 2 bases and J by 7 bases, leaving 14 bases between them. The CDR3 runs to 15 residues. Germline assignment: CDR1 LGHDT and CDR2 YNNKEL (reference sequence). This chain's CDR3 is CASSQLGTQVGELFF. The CDR3, as DNA: TGTGCCAGCAGCCAACTTGGGACCCAGGTCGGGGAGCTGTTTTTT.

The V call is TRBV11-2, the J call TRBJ2-5; D gene ambiguous. CDR3 length equals 13 residues. Trimming removed 0 bases at V and 7 bases at J, with 9 bases between. Germline-derived CDR1 and CDR2 are SGHAT and FQNNGV. The CDR3 coding sequence is TGTGCCAGCAGCTTAGACAGCTTGGGGACCCAGTACTTC. It yields the protein CASSLDSLGTQYF.

J is TRBJ2-1 and V is TRBV7-2; 7 nucleotides line up with TRBD2. V gave up 6 bases and J gave up 9 bases; unmatched junction bases: 14. The germline V gene encodes CDR1 SGHTA and CDR2 FQGNSA. The CDR3 spans 15 residues. The CDR3 nucleotides read TGTGCCAGCAGACCCCTAGCGGCCTCCCCCTCTGAGCAGTTCTTC. Translation gives CASRPLAASPSEQFF.

The chain combines TRBV6-2 or TRBV6-3 with TRBJ2-5; 8 positions agree with TRBD2. Trimming at V came to 2 bases and at J to 3 bases, leaving 17 bases not matched to a gene. The germline V gene encodes CDR1 MNHEY and CDR2 SVGEGT. This CDR3 contains 19 residues. The CDR3 reads CASSYTRLASGRKKETQYF. The CDR3 nucleotides are TGTGCCAGCAGTTACACCCGTTTGGCTAGCGGGCGGAAAAAAGAGACCCAGTACTTC.